The entry that follows covers one T cell receptor (beta chain) sequence. Repertoires were generated with immunoSEQ multiplex PCR, while TCRdb's copy carries only in-frame clones and drops some. This table holds about 64,000 clones, about 72% found once. The entry originates in a study of blood T cell repertoires in COVID-19. Study context: Sample material is recorded as cDNA or gDNA derived from T cells, B-cell-depleted T cells, or PBMCs.

From germline, CDR1 is MNHEY and CDR2 SMNVEV (reference sequence). The CDR3 length is 13 residues. V shed 4 bases and J shed 1 base, with 7 bases lying between them. This chain connects TRBV27 to TRBJ1-2; D remains ambiguous. The sequencing input was peripheral blood. The sequence derives from an elderly man with acute or convalescent COVID-19. As DNA, the CDR3 is TGTGCCAGCAGTTACGGGGTTAACTATGGCTACACCTTC. It encodes CASSYGVNYGYTF.